The rows below give T cell receptor beta chains drawn from one sample of a study of tumor-infiltrating lymphocytes in glioblastoma multiforme. One entry per CDR3 protein, called by TCRdb with MiXCR from the multiplex PCR reads. The table has 13,000 or so distinct CDR3 sequences, 64% seen once. The sequenced sample consisted of brain tumor tissue. The receptors come from a male donor with glioblastoma. The conserved cysteine and the conserved F or W are not part of the CDR3 here.

J gene: TRBJ1-3
CDR3 length: 13
V gene: TRBV7-9
CDR3 protein: ASSFYRGTGNTIY

J gene: TRBJ2-1
CDR3 length: 11
V gene: TRBV11-3
CDR3 protein: DSIYGANNEQF

J gene: TRBJ2-5
CDR3 length: 12
V gene: TRBV14
CDR3 protein: TSSQERTWVTQY

J gene: TRBJ2-1
CDR3 length: 14
V gene: TRBV11-2
CDR3 protein: ASSLLNSGSHNEQF

J gene: TRBJ2-1
CDR3 length: 11
V gene: TRBV5-4
CDR3 protein: ASLPQGRNEQF

J gene: TRBJ1-1
CDR3 length: 13
V gene: TRBV11-2
CDR3 protein: ASTRMRIQNTESF

J gene: TRBJ2-2
CDR3 length: 10
V gene: TRBV20-1
CDR3 protein: SVRADSGELF

J gene: TRBJ2-3
CDR3 length: 13
V gene: TRBV20-1
CDR3 protein: SAYPANGIADTQY

J gene: TRBJ1-1
CDR3 length: 10
V gene: TRBV5-1
CDR3 protein: ASSFLGTEAF

J gene: TRBJ2-7
CDR3 length: 12
V gene: TRBV5-1
CDR3 protein: ASSTGQGPYEQY

J gene: TRBJ1-1
CDR3 length: 13
V gene: TRBV6-5
CDR3 protein: ASTPYGQGEGEAF

J gene: TRBJ1-6
CDR3 length: 18
V gene: TRBV11-2
CDR3 protein: ASSLPGLAAGGAVRSPLH

J gene: TRBJ1-5
CDR3 length: 14
V gene: TRBV20-1
CDR3 protein: SARAKGQGMDQPQH

J gene: TRBJ2-3
CDR3 length: 12
V gene: TRBV20-1
CDR3 protein: SAIDYTTTDTQY

J gene: TRBJ2-5
CDR3 length: 13
V gene: TRBV20-1
CDR3 protein: NARGGSRGSETQY

J gene: TRBJ2-4
CDR3 length: 13
V gene: TRBV13
CDR3 protein: ASRSTGQRQNIQY

J gene: TRBJ2-1
CDR3 length: 13
V gene: TRBV11-3
CDR3 protein: ASSMTSGIYNEQF

J gene: TRBJ2-7
CDR3 length: 12
V gene: TRBV20-1
CDR3 protein: SARNLADKWEQY

J gene: TRBJ1-1
CDR3 length: 12
V gene: TRBV6-5
CDR3 protein: ASSYQMASTEAF

J gene: TRBJ2-7
CDR3 length: 12
V gene: TRBV30
CDR3 protein: PWNLPGHFYEQY

J gene: TRBJ2-2
CDR3 length: 18
V gene: TRBV11-2
CDR3 protein: ARTPSFGQGLSVNTWELF

J gene: TRBJ2-5
CDR3 length: 12
V gene: TRBV20-1
CDR3 protein: SAGGLTTQETQY

J gene: TRBJ2-7
CDR3 length: 14
V gene: TRBV6-5
CDR3 protein: PSSYGISGGMYEQY

J gene: TRBJ2-7
CDR3 length: 14
V gene: TRBV6-6
CDR3 protein: ASSSPTCGNSYEQY

J gene: TRBJ1-1
CDR3 length: 12
V gene: TRBV6-1
CDR3 protein: ASSSGRRSTEAF

J gene: TRBJ2-1
CDR3 length: 10
V gene: TRBV20-1
CDR3 protein: SVTSGSWEQF

J gene: TRBJ2-6
CDR3 length: 11
V gene: TRBV11-3
CDR3 protein: ASSGTGANVLT

J gene: TRBJ1-5
CDR3 length: 13
V gene: TRBV5-6
CDR3 protein: ASSSLGGLNQPQR

J gene: TRBJ2-5
CDR3 length: 13
V gene: TRBV20-1
CDR3 protein: SAREGSRGAATQY

J gene: TRBJ2-1
CDR3 length: 11
V gene: TRBV11-2
CDR3 protein: ASSLTHNNEQF

J gene: TRBJ2-7
CDR3 length: 10
V gene: TRBV5-5
CDR3 protein: ASSRSLYEQY

J gene: TRBJ2-7
CDR3 length: 10
V gene: TRBV10-2
CDR3 protein: TSSDEGYEQY

J gene: TRBJ2-7
CDR3 length: 11
V gene: TRBV11-2
CDR3 protein: ASMKIRGAEQY

J gene: TRBJ1-1
CDR3 length: 12
V gene: TRBV6-5
CDR3 protein: ASLPTGANTKAS

J gene: TRBJ1-1
CDR3 length: 12
V gene: TRBV19
CDR3 protein: AISPGQIEAEAF

J gene: TRBJ2-7
CDR3 length: 13
V gene: TRBV11-2
CDR3 protein: ASSVSSLALHEQY

J gene: TRBJ2-4
CDR3 length: 17
V gene: TRBV20-1
CDR3 protein: SARDPDRGIRKIKNIQN

J gene: TRBJ2-7
CDR3 length: 9
V gene: TRBV28
CDR3 protein: ACASSYEQY

J gene: TRBJ1-1
CDR3 length: 10
V gene: TRBV6-5
CDR3 protein: ASSYSNTEAF

J gene: TRBJ2-1
CDR3 length: 9
V gene: TRBV11-1
CDR3 protein: ASLIGDEQF

J gene: TRBJ2-1
CDR3 length: 13
V gene: TRBV11-1
CDR3 protein: ASRSADTGRNEQF

J gene: TRBJ2-2
CDR3 length: 12
V gene: TRBV10-3
CDR3 protein: AIRGTVNTGELF

J gene: TRBJ2-5
CDR3 length: 12
V gene: TRBV11-2
CDR3 protein: ASSPTITQETQY

J gene: TRBJ2-2
CDR3 length: 14
V gene: TRBV11-2
CDR3 protein: ASSPGTFANTGELF

J gene: TRBJ1-1
CDR3 length: 12
V gene: TRBV13
CDR3 protein: ASNTGATNTEAF

J gene: TRBJ2-1
CDR3 length: 11
V gene: TRBV11-2
CDR3 protein: ASSSTHRDEQF

J gene: TRBJ2-1
CDR3 length: 12
V gene: TRBV5-4
CDR3 protein: ASSLSQTHNEQF

J gene: TRBJ2-3
CDR3 length: 9
V gene: TRBV20-1
CDR3 protein: STQRTDTQY

J gene: TRBJ2-5
CDR3 length: 12
V gene: TRBV29-1
CDR3 protein: SVESTGLGETKY

J gene: TRBJ2-7
CDR3 length: 10
V gene: TRBV11-2
CDR3 protein: ASSFPGDEQY

J gene: TRBJ2-2
CDR3 length: 12
V gene: TRBV4-2
CDR3 protein: ASSQEKKIGELL

J gene: TRBJ2-3
CDR3 length: 13
V gene: TRBV20-1
CDR3 protein: SALRTGMTFNTQY

J gene: TRBJ2-1
CDR3 length: 12
V gene: TRBV20-1
CDR3 protein: SASAGGSYNEQF

J gene: TRBJ2-3
CDR3 length: 12
V gene: TRBV6-2/TRBV6-3
CDR3 protein: ASRRSGRGDTQY

J gene: TRBJ1-3
CDR3 length: 13
V gene: TRBV6-6
CDR3 protein: ASSLGRGYGNTIY

J gene: TRBJ1-5
CDR3 length: 16
V gene: TRBV6-1
CDR3 protein: ASTLRTGGSISNQPQH